This T cell receptor (beta chain) stems from a study of cytomegalovirus exposure and HLA in healthy donors. Whole-study results and caveats: Researchers counted 150 to 200 TCR beta chains as cytomegalovirus-associated. The study found most TCR sequences rare, yet found some public TCRs in many donors.

60 Vbeta and 13 Jbeta primers were used in PCR. Authors' methods: Later analysis identified approximately 80 million unique TCR beta chains, about 12 million shared. Method: immunoSEQ multiplex PCR; TCRdb's copy keeps in-frame clones and lacks some. V and J calls and clone size are given by that table; D and trimming were obtained from the DNA. In the table there are 35,000 to 45,000 clones, roughly two thirds of which are singletons. A note on this clone: What it recognizes is unknown.

CDR1 and CDR2 from the germline V gene are SGHNT and YYREEE (reference sequence). This CDR3 is 16 amino acids long. J lost 5 bases, V lost 5 bases, and 7 bases had no gene match. This sequence joins TRBV5-4 and TRBJ2-2, with 12 bases fitting TRBD2. The material sequenced was PBMCs. The origin of this receptor is a man younger than 45 in good health and CMV-seronegative. DNA for the CDR3: TGTGCCAGCAGTACTGGGGGGACTAGCGGGACCGGGGAGCTGTTTTTT. Translating gives CASSTGGTSGTGELFF.